This T cell receptor beta chain stems from a study of memory CD4+ T cells and cytomegalovirus serostatus. Study-level results: Repertoires predicted CMV serostatus with median bootstrapped AUC of approximately 0.94. CD4+ memory repertoires contained about 40% of the roughly 150 reported CMV TCRbeta sequences.

The sort gate was single viable CD3+CD4+CD8-CD45RO+ cells for memory CD4+ T cells. After thawing, CD4+ T cells were positively selected. This CDR3 contains 14 residues. Trimming shortened V by 5 bases and J by 7 bases, and 17 bases separated the two germline ends. The V gene's germline CDR1 is SEHNR and CDR2 FQNEAQ (reference sequence). Comment on this clone: Its antigen is not identified.

The repertoire was sequenced with immunoSEQ multiplex PCR; TCRdb's copy has only in-frame clones and lacks some. The sample holds about 44,000 clones; 76% are singletons and the top ten take approximately 1.9%. Input material: memory CD4+ T cells from blood. This chain connects TRBV7-9 to TRBJ1-2; D unresolved. This sequence was found in an adult in good health and CMV-seronegative. CDR3 sequence: CASSPADYSPGYTF. In DNA, the CDR3 is TGTGCCAGCAGCCCCGCTGACTATTCACCTGGCTACACCTTC.